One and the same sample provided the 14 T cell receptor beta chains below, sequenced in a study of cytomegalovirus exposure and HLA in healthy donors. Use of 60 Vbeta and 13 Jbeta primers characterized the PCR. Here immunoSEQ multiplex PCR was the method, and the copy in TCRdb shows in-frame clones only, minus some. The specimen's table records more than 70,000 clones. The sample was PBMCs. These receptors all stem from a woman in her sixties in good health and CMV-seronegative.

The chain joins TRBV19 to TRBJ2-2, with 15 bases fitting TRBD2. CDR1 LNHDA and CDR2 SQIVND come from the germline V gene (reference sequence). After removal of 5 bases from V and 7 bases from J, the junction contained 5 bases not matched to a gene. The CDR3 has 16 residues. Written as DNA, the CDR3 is TGTGCCAGTAGTCGGACTAGCGGGAGGGACGGCGGGGAGCTGTTTTTT. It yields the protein CASSRTSGRDGGELFF.

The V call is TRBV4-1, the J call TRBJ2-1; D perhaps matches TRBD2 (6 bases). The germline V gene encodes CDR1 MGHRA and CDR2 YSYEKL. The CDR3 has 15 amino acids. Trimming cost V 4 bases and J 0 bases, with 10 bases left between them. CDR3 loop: CASSPRGSSYNEQFF. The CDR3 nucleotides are TGCGCCAGCAGCCCCCGGGGGAGCTCCTACAATGAGCAGTTCTTC.

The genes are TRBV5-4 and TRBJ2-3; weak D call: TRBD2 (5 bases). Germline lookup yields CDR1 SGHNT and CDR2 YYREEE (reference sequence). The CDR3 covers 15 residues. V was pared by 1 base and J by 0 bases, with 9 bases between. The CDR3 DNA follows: TGTGCCAGCAGCTTGCGAGCGGCTAGCACAGATACGCAGTATTTT. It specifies CASSLRAASTDTQYF. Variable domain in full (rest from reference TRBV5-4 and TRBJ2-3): ETGVTQSPTHLIKTRGQQVTLRCSSQSGHNTVSWYQQALGQGPQFIFQYYREEENGRGNFPPRFSGLQFPNYSSELNVNALELDDSALYLCASSLRAASTDTQYFGPGTRLTVL.

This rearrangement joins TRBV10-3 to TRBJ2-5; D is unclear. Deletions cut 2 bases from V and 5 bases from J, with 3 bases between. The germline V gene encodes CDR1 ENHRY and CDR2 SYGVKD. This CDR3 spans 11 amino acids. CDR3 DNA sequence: TGTGCCATCAGTGAGGGCGAGACCCAGTACTTC. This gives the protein CAISEGETQYF.

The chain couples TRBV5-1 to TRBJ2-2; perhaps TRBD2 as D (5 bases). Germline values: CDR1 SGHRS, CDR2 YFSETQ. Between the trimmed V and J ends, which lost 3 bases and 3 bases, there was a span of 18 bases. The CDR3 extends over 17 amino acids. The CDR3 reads CASSSPFMGDYTGELFF. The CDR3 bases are TGCGCCAGCAGCTCCCCCTTCATGGGAGATTACACCGGGGAGCTGTTTTTT.

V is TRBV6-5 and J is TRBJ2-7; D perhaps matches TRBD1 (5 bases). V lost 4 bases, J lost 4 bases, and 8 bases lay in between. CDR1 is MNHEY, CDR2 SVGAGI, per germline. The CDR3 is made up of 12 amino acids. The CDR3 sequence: CASSSTGYEQYF. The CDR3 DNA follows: TGTGCCAGCAGTTCTACAGGATACGAGCAGTACTTC.

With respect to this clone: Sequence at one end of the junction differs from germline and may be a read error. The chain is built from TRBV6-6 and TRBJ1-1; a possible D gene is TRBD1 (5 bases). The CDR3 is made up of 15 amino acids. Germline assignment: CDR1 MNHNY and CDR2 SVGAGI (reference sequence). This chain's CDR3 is CASSHTQGVNTEVFF. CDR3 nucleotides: TGTGCCAGCAGTCACACGCAGGGTGTGAACACTGAAGTTTTCTTT.

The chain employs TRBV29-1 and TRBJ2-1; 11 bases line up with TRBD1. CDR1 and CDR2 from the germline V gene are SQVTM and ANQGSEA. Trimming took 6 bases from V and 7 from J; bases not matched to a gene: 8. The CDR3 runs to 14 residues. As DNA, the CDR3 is TGCAGCGTGACAGGGACAGGGGGTGGTAATGAGCAGTTCTTC. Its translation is CSVTGTGGGNEQFF.

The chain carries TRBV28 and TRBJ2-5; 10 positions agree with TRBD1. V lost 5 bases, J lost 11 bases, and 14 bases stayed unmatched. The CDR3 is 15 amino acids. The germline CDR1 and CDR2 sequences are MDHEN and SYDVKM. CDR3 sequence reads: CASSPNDRGPGEQYF. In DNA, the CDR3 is TGTGCCAGCAGTCCCAACGACAGGGGGCCTGGGGAGCAGTACTTC.

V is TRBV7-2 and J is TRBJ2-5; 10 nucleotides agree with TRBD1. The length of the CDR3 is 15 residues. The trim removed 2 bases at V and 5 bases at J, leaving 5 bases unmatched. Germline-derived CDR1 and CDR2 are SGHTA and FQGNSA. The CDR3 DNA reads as TGTGCCAGCAGCTTACGACAGGGGGCAGGGGAGACCCAGTACTTC. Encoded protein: CASSLRQGAGETQYF.

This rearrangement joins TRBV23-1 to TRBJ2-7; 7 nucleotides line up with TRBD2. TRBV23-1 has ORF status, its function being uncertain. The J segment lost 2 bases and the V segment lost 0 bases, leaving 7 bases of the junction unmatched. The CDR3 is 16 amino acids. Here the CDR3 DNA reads TGCGCCAGCAGTCAATCGTGGGAGGGTTTCCCCTACGAGCAGTACTTC. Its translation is CASSQSWEGFPYEQYF.

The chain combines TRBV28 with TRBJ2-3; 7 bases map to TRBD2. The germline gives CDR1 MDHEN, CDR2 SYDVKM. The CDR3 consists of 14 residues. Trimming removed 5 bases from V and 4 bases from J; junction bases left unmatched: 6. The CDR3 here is CASSRGGFPDTQYF. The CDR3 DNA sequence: TGTGCCAGCAGTCGGGGAGGGTTTCCAGATACGCAGTATTTT.

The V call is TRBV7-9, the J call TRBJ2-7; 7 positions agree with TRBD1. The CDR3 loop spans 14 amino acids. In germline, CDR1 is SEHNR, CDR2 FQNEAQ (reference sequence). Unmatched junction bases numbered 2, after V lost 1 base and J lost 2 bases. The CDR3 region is CASSLGQGTYEQYF. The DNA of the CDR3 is TGTGCCAGCAGCTTAGGACAGGGTACCTACGAGCAGTACTTC. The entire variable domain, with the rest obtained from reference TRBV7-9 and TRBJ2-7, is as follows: DTGVSQNPRHKITKRGQNVTFRCDPISEHNRLYWYRQTLGQGPEFLTYFQNEAQLEKSRLLSDRFSAERPKGSFSTLEIQRTEQGDSAMYLCASSLGQGTYEQYFGPGTRLTVT.

Written as DNA, the CDR3 is TGTGCCAGCAGACGGGAGGGGGCTGGTTTCTACGAGCAGTACTTC. Its protein product is CASRREGAGFYEQYF. This chain connects TRBV27 to TRBJ2-7, with D possibly matching TRBD2 (8 bases). CDR1 is MNHEY, CDR2 SMNVEV, per germline (reference sequence). Trimming cost V 6 bases and J 3 bases, with 18 bases left between them. The CDR3 runs to 15 residues.